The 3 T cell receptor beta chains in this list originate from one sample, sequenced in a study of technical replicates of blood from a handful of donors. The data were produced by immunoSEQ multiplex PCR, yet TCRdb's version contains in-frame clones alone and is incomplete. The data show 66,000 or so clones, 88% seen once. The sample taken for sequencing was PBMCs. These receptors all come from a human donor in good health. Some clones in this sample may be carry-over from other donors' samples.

CDR3 protein: CASSRGTGGSGEQFF. CDR3 nucleotides: TGTGCCAGCAGCCGCGGGACAGGGGGCTCAGGTGAGCAGTTCTTC. This chain connects TRBV11-3 to TRBJ2-1; 12 nucleotides agree with TRBD1. The germline gives CDR1 SGHNT, CDR2 YENEEA. V gave up 5 bases and J gave up 9 bases; unmatched junction bases: 8. The CDR3 has 15 residues.

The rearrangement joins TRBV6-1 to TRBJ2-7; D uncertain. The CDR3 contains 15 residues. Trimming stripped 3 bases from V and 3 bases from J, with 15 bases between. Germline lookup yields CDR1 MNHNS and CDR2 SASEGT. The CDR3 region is CASSDLRAPNYEQYF. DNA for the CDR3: TGTGCCAGCAGTGACCTTAGAGCCCCTAACTACGAGCAGTACTTC.

This chain's CDR3 is CASRRLRYNEQFF. The CDR3, as DNA: TGTGCCAGCAGGAGACTAAGGTACAATGAGCAGTTCTTC. V is TRBV6-5 and J is TRBJ2-1; weak D call: TRBD2 (5 bases). Per the germline V gene, CDR1 is MNHEY and CDR2 is SVGAGI. V dropped 6 bases and J dropped 4 bases, with 10 bases sitting between them. This CDR3 is 13 amino acids long.